The text below deals with one T cell receptor beta chain. Sequenced by immunoSEQ multiplex PCR; TCRdb stores in-frame clones only, minus some. The sample has roughly 24,000 clones; over 70% are singletons. The CDR3 is 13 residues long. Germline CDR1 MNHNS, CDR2 SASEGT. V shed 8 bases and J 4 bases; nucleotides not matched to a gene: 2. After autologous stem cell transplantation all patients relapsed, and prior brentuximab vedotin exposure differed between cohorts. The data derive from a study of PD-1 blockade in classical Hodgkin lymphoma. V is TRBV6-1 and J is TRBJ2-7; 13 positions match TRBD2. The sample was peripheral blood mononuclear cells (PBMCs), taken before the second cycle of nivolumab. This TCR was sampled from a human donor with classical Hodgkin lymphoma. The CDR3 region is CASSLAGGYEQYF. The CDR3, as DNA: TGTGCCAGCTCACTAGCGGGAGGGTACGAGCAGTACTTC.